These T cell receptor beta chains were read from a single sample in a study of blood T cell repertoires in COVID-19. Measured with immunoSEQ multiplex PCR; TCRdb has only the in-frame clones, and not every one. The sample holds 400,000 to 550,000 clones; around 89% are singletons and the top ten take around 4.4%. The material sequenced was peripheral blood. The receptors shown here come from a woman in her twenties or thirties with acute or convalescent COVID-19. CDR3s include the opening cysteine and the closing phenylalanine or tryptophan. A D gene is named only where the DNA matches it firmly. Only some rows state a clone size, as once, few, many or a class for expanded clones.

-,TRBV18,TRBD1,TRBJ2-5,CASSPGTGPSETQYF,TGTGCCAGCTCACCTGGGACAGGCCCTTCAGAGACCCAGTACTTC
-,TRBV5-1,TRBD1,TRBJ2-5,CASNLDRGGETQYF,TGCGCCAGCAACCTCGACAGGGGGGGAGAGACCCAGTACTTC
once,TRBV7-6,TRBD2,TRBJ2-1,CASSLFLAGSSYNEQFF,TGTGCCAGCAGCCTATTCCTAGCGGGGAGCTCCTACAATGAGCAGTTCTTC
-,TRBV27,TRBD1,TRBJ1-1,CASSTRDSLGAEAFF,TGTGCCAGCAGTACCCGGGACAGCTTGGGAGCTGAAGCTTTCTTT
-,TRBV5-6,TRBD1,TRBJ1-5,CASSLASLGTGRNQPQHF,TGTGCCAGCAGCTTGGCCTCTCTCGGGACAGGGCGCAATCAGCCCCAGCATTTT
-,TRBV10-3,TRBD1,TRBJ1-2,CAISPDFGALQGAFYGYTF,TGTGCCATCAGTCCCGATTTCGGGGCTCTACAGGGGGCCTTCTATGGCTACACCTTC
-,TRBV9,TRBD1,TRBJ1-2,CARPDRGNSNYGYTF,TGTGCCAGGCCGGACAGGGGGAATTCTAACTATGGCTACACCTTC
-,TRBV7-8,TRBD2,TRBJ2-3,CASSSLAGGTRTDTQYF,TGTGCCAGCAGCTCTTTAGCGGGGGGGACGCGCACAGATACGCAGTATTTT
-,TRBV5-1,TRBD1,TRBJ2-3,CASSLAPTGGTDTQYF,TGCGCCAGCAGCCTTGCCCCGACAGGGGGCACAGATACGCAGTATTTT
-,TRBV24-1,-,TRBJ1-2,CATSDFQGGFYGYTF,TGTGCCACCAGTGATTTTCAGGGAGGATTCTATGGCTACACCTTC
-,TRBV29-1,-,TRBJ1-6,CSVLEVANSPLHF,TGCAGCGTTCTCGAGGTTGCCAATTCACCCCTCCACTTT
once,TRBV7-9,-,TRBJ2-5,CASSLTGHSGETQYF,TGTGCCAGCAGCTTGACGGGACATTCGGGAGAGACCCAGTACTTC
-,TRBV6-1,-,TRBJ1-2,CASSEDRRANYGYTF,TGTGCCAGCAGCGAAGACAGGCGAGCTAACTATGGCTACACCTTC
-,TRBV27,-,TRBJ1-5,CASSFRRGRAQNNQPQHF,TGTGCCAGCAGTTTTCGGAGGGGCCGGGCTCAAAATAATCAGCCCCAGCATTTT
-,TRBV25-1,-,TRBJ2-5,CASSEQGFQETQYF,TGTGCCAGCAGTGAACAGGGGTTCCAAGAGACCCAGTACTTC
-,TRBV19,TRBD1,TRBJ1-4,CASSIYPGQGDEKLFF,TGTGCCAGTAGTATATATCCGGGACAGGGAGACGAAAAACTGTTTTTT
once,TRBV19,TRBD1,TRBJ2-2,CASSSIGQGDSGELFF,TGTGCCAGTAGTTCTATAGGACAGGGCGACTCCGGGGAGCTGTTTTTT
once,TRBV18,-,TRBJ1-5,CASSPQATNQPQHF,TGTGCCAGCTCACCGCAGGCGACCAATCAGCCCCAGCATTTT
-,TRBV19,-,TRBJ1-1,CASSIGGANTEAFF,TGTGCCAGTAGTATAGGTGGGGCGAACACTGAAGCTTTCTTT
-,TRBV6-5,TRBD1,TRBJ1-2,CASSYPIGQGYYGYTF,TGTGCCAGCAGTTACCCGATAGGACAGGGCTACTATGGCTACACCTTC
-,TRBV5-5,-,TRBJ2-5,CASSLPTRGGETQYF,TGTGCCAGCAGCTTACCTACAAGGGGAGGTGAGACCCAGTACTTC
few,TRBV5-1,TRBD1,TRBJ1-2,CASSKTGNYGYTF,TGCGCCAGCAGCAAGACAGGGAACTATGGCTACACCTTC
-,TRBV28,TRBD1,TRBJ2-1,CASSLFGTGNEQFF,TGTGCCAGCAGTTTGTTTGGGACAGGGAATGAGCAGTTCTTC
-,TRBV7-3,-,TRBJ2-3,CASSLRHGTANTQYF,TGTGCCAGCAGCTTAAGACACGGCACCGCGAATACGCAGTATTTT
-,TRBV30,TRBD1,TRBJ2-3,CAWSGDRAKNPTDTQYF,TGTGCCTGGAGTGGGGACAGGGCCAAAAACCCCACAGATACGCAGTATTTT
-,TRBV29-1,-,TRBJ1-1,CSVDVFAEAFF,TGCAGCGTTGATGTCTTCGCTGAAGCTTTCTTT
once,TRBV5-5,TRBD2,TRBJ2-7,CASSRSGGIDEQYF,TGTGCCAGCAGCCGTAGCGGGGGGATCGACGAGCAGTACTTC
-,TRBV14,-,TRBJ2-3,CASSPTRQVFTDTQYF,TGTGCCAGCAGCCCCACTAGACAGGTGTTCACAGATACGCAGTATTTT
-,TRBV30,TRBD2,TRBJ2-2,CAWGKGAGGRTGELFF,TGTGCCTGGGGGAAAGGAGCGGGGGGAAGAACCGGGGAGCTGTTTTTT
-,TRBV19,-,TRBJ2-7,CASSGTSLYEQYF,TGTGCCAGTAGTGGTACTAGCCTCTACGAGCAGTACTTC
-,TRBV30,-,TRBJ1-2,CAWSVLVGLDYGYTF,TGTGCCTGGAGTGTACTGGTGGGACTGGACTATGGCTACACCTTC
-,TRBV6-1,-,TRBJ1-3,CASSPDLLVGNTIYF,TGTGCCAGCAGTCCTGACCTCCTAGTAGGAAACACCATATATTTT
-,TRBV30,-,TRBJ1-2,CAWALRSSGSGYTF,TGTGCCTGGGCTCTAAGGTCCTCGGGGAGTGGCTACACCTTC
few,TRBV29-1,-,TRBJ2-7,CSVEVPERSYEQYF,TGCAGCGTGGAAGTCCCCGAGAGGTCCTACGAGCAGTACTTC
-,TRBV27,TRBD1,TRBJ1-3,CASRTTGAGNTIYF,TGTGCCAGCAGAACAACAGGGGCGGGAAACACCATATATTTT
-,TRBV27,TRBD1,TRBJ2-3,CASTLTPGTGLADTQYF,TGTGCCAGCACCCTAACCCCCGGGACAGGGTTGGCAGATACGCAGTATTTT
few,TRBV27,TRBD1,TRBJ1-5,CASSLEGGGQPQHF,TGTGCCAGCAGTTTAGAAGGGGGCGGTCAGCCCCAGCATTTT